This T cell receptor beta chain was observed in a study of vaccination and CD4 T cells after COVID-19. The wider study: Testing by nasal swab PCR showed convalescent patients to be SARS-CoV-2 positive; nine were mild and one was severe. The study sampled a few convalescent patients at day 14 and again at days 161 to 241 post-vaccination.

TCRdb ran MiXCR on the PCR reads and lists one entry per CDR3 protein. Of some 26,000 distinct CDR3 sequences listed, about 54% are singletons. The CDR3 length is 14 residues. V was shortened by 7 bases and J by 0 bases, with 10 bases between the two germline ends. The germline V gene encodes CDR1 LNHDA and CDR2 SQIVND (reference sequence). This clonotype has only a few counts. Sample time point: late sampling 161 to 241 days after vaccination in a few convalescent patients. The sequencing used CD4+ T cells from blood, collected about 7 months after SARS-CoV-2 vaccination. This sequence was found in a human donor who had recovered from COVID-19. The J gene is TRBJ1-5, the V gene TRBV19; D is undetermined. CDR3 sequence reads: CASKEGYSNQPQHF. CDR3 sequence (DNA): TGTGCCAGTAAGGAGGGTTATAGCAATCAGCCCCAGCATTTT.